Listed here are 11 T cell receptor beta chains from one sample, sequenced in a study of metastatic and nonmetastatic thyroid tumors. Nobody among the patients had been given any treatment before thyroid surgery. TCRdb re-analyzed the PCR reads through MiXCR. This sample carries about 28,000 clones, approximately 16% of them seen once, and the ten largest clones take 3.5% to 4.5%. Sequenced material: blood. All receptors come from a female donor with papillary thyroid cancer or a benign thyroid nodule (not recorded which). Some clones in this sample may be carry-over from other donors' samples.

This clone was counted many times. The rearrangement uses TRBV19 and TRBJ2-5, with TRBD2 matching over 9 bases. From germline, CDR1 is LNHDA and CDR2 SQIVND (reference sequence). Trimming at V came to 6 bases and at J to 5 bases, leaving 4 bases not matched to a gene. This CDR3 is 13 amino acids long. The CDR3 here is CASRGLARETQYF. CDR3 coding DNA: TGTGCCAGTAGAGGACTAGCGCGGGAGACCCAGTACTTC.

This sequence joins TRBV6-1 and TRBJ2-1, with 11 bases fitting TRBD2. The trim removed 5 bases at V and 7 bases at J, leaving 13 bases unmatched. There are 17 residues in the CDR3. The germline V gene encodes CDR1 MNHNS and CDR2 SASEGT. The CDR3 here is CASSQRPNSGRGNEQFF. CDR3 coding DNA: TGTGCCAGCAGTCAACGACCGAATAGCGGGAGGGGAAATGAGCAGTTCTTC.

This clone came up many times. CDR3 region: CASSPPGLGELFF. The CDR3 nucleotides are TGTGCCAGCAGCCCCCCAGGGCTCGGGGAGCTGTTTTTT. J is TRBJ2-2 and V is TRBV7-3; tentative D call: TRBD1 (5 bases). With 5 bases removed from V and 7 bases from J, the gap between germline ends came to 11 bases. CDR3 size: 13 residues. From germline, CDR1 is SGHTA and CDR2 FQGTGA.

The chain combines TRBV28 with TRBJ2-7; 12 bases align to TRBD2. After removal of 6 bases from V and 7 bases from J, the junction contained 10 bases not matched to a gene. Germline V gives CDR1 MDHEN, CDR2 SYDVKM. The CDR3 has 15 amino acids. CDR3 loop: CASSLDPSGRGEQYF. The CDR3 DNA is TGTGCCAGCAGCTTAGATCCTAGCGGGAGGGGGGAGCAGTACTTC.

The chain employs TRBV27 and TRBJ2-3, with D tentatively TRBD2 (6 bases). Trimming pared 5 bases from V and 6 bases from J, leaving 21 bases between. The CDR3 covers 16 residues. The germline gives CDR1 MNHEY, CDR2 SMNVEV (reference sequence). The CDR3 loop reads CASSHASVRAMDTQYF. The CDR3 nucleotides are TGTGCCAGCAGTCATGCTAGCGTGAGGGCCATGGATACGCAGTATTTT.

The chain combines TRBV19 with TRBJ2-7, with TRBD1 matching over 8 bases. Germline CDR1 reads LNHDA; CDR2 reads SQIVND (reference sequence). CDR3 length equals 14 residues. V was clipped by 3 bases and J by 6 bases; unmatched bases: 7. The CDR3 sequence: CASSMRTGSLEQYF. The CDR3 bases are TGTGCCAGTAGTATGAGGACAGGGTCTCTCGAGCAGTACTTC.

In this sample, this clone is medium-sized. The chain carries TRBV6-1 and TRBJ2-7; 7 bases align to TRBD1. Per the germline V gene, CDR1 is MNHNS and CDR2 is SASEGT. V was clipped by 5 bases and J by 3 bases; unmatched bases: 10. The CDR3 is 15 residues long. CDR3 residues: CASSSAGTANYEQYF. The CDR3 DNA is TGTGCCAGCAGTTCTGCCGGGACAGCCAACTACGAGCAGTACTTC.

This clone was seen repeatedly, ten times or more. The genes are TRBV28 and TRBJ2-4, with 10 bases lining up with TRBD1. The CDR3 spans 19 residues. The germline V gene has CDR1 MDHEN and CDR2 SYDVKM. J gave up 4 bases and V 6 bases, and 18 bases lay outside the gene matches. In DNA form, the CDR3 reads TGTGCCAGCAGCACCGACAGGGGGCGAAGTTTTGGGGAGAAAAACATTCAGTACTTC. Translated: CASSTDRGRSFGEKNIQYF.

This clone has only a few counts. This chain joins TRBV6-2 or TRBV6-3 and TRBJ1-5; no reliable D call. This CDR3 is 15 amino acids long. Trimming left V 2 bases short and J 2 bases short, with 10 bases between. CDR1 and CDR2 (germline): MNHEY, SVGEGT. DNA for the CDR3: TGTGCCAGCAGTTACGGCCAGGTTGGCAATCAGCCCCAGCATTTT. Translated: CASSYGQVGNQPQHF.

This clone appeared many times. The chain carries TRBV20-1 and TRBJ2-7; D perhaps matches TRBD1 (5 bases). Between the trimmed V and J ends, which lost 4 bases and 4 bases, there was a span of 8 bases. Germline CDR1 DFQATT, CDR2 SNEGSKA (reference sequence). The CDR3 is 11 residues long. The CDR3 loop is CSATGLYEQYF. The DNA of the CDR3 is TGCAGTGCTACAGGGCTGTACGAGCAGTACTTC.

This clone was found many times. This same CDR3 is encoded by further DNA sequences in the sample. The chain couples TRBV5-1 to TRBJ1-5; 8 positions match TRBD1. The CDR3 is 14 residues long. J gave up 5 bases and V 4 bases, and 5 bases lay outside the gene matches. The germline CDR1 and CDR2 sequences are SGHRS and YFSETQ. The chain's CDR3 is CASSVTGGYQPQHF. CDR3 DNA: TGCGCCAGCAGCGTAACAGGGGGTTATCAGCCCCAGCATTTT.